This T cell receptor (beta chain) is from a study of CD8+ T cells in alopecia areata. Turning to the study itself: It was oral tofacitinib, at 5 to 10 mg twice daily, that treated patients received.

As for treatment: oral pan-JAK inhibitor, 5-10 mg twice daily. Those with alopecia areata gave lesional scalp punch biopsies and peripheral blood. The V gene end was trimmed by 8 bases and the J gene end by 6 bases; junction bases not matched to a gene: 6. CDR3 length: 12 amino acids. Per the germline V gene, CDR1 is MGHDK and CDR2 is SYGVNS. It was cDNA, reverse transcribed from extracted RNA, that served as the sequencing template. The data were produced by immunoSEQ multiplex PCR, yet TCRdb's version contains in-frame clones alone and is incomplete. The sample has 210,000 or so clones, roughly three fifths seen once; the top ten hold 0.95% to 1.5%. General study findings and limits: Uncertainty remains about how baseline CD8+ expansion links to response, with one nonresponder.

Concerning this clone: The antigen is undetermined.

The starting material was CD4+ T cells sorted from blood, obtained between weeks 43 and 45, from a patient treated with tofacitinib. V gene TRBV25-1 combines with J gene TRBJ1-1, with 7 bases matching TRBD1. This clonotype originated in a human donor with alopecia areata. The CDR3 sequence is CASRPGTAEAFF. The CDR3 DNA is TGTGCCAGCCGTCCCGGGACAGCTGAAGCTTTCTTT. Using reference TRBV25-1 and TRBJ1-1 for the parts outside the CDR3, the full variable domain is EADIYQTPRYLVIGTGKKITLECSQTMGHDKMYWYQQDPGMELHLIHYSYGVNSTEKGDLSSESTVSRIRTEHFPLTLESARPSHTSQYLCASRPGTAEAFFGQGTRLTVV.